These 26 T cell receptor beta chains were all obtained from the same sample, sequenced in a study of T cell responses to AZD1222 COVID-19 vaccine. The table came from immunoSEQ multiplex PCR; TCRdb's copy has only in-frame clones and leaves some out. In the table there are more than 100,000 clones, around 92% of which are singletons. Sequenced material: peripheral blood, taken 28 days after the second AZD1222 dose. These receptors originate from an adult who received the AZD1222 COVID-19 vaccine.

The chain combines TRBV7-9 with TRBJ2-3, with D possibly called TRBD1 or TRBD2 (6 bases each). Germline CDR1 reads SEHNR; CDR2 reads FQNEAQ (reference sequence). The CDR3 totals 16 residues. V lost 5 bases and J lost 4, with 19 bases in between. The CDR3 reads CASSPNEGGSPDTQYF. The CDR3 nucleotides are TGTGCCAGCAGCCCTAACGAGGGGGGCAGCCCAGATACGCAGTATTTT. Full variable domain (missing parts from reference TRBV7-9 and TRBJ2-3): DTGVSQNPRHKITKRGQNVTFRCDPISEHNRLYWYRQTLGQGPEFLTYFQNEAQLEKSRLLSDRFSAERPKGSFSTLEIQRTEQGDSAMYLCASSPNEGGSPDTQYFGPGTRLTVL.

V is TRBV7-9 and J is TRBJ2-6; weak D call: TRBD1 (6 bases). CDR3 size: 18 residues. From germline, CDR1 is SEHNR and CDR2 FQNEAQ (reference sequence). Between the trimmed V and J ends, which lost 5 bases and 4 bases, there was a span of 21 bases. The CDR3 coding sequence is TGTGCCAGCAGCCTAGGTCCCAACACAGGGTCGGGGGCCAACGTCCTGACTTTC. Encoded protein: CASSLGPNTGSGANVLTF.

The V and J genes are TRBV27 and TRBJ2-6; no clear D. The V gene's germline CDR1 is MNHEY and CDR2 SMNVEV (reference sequence). V was shortened by 4 bases and J by 0 bases, with 4 bases between the two germline ends. The CDR3 is made up of 14 amino acids. The CDR3 protein is CASSSLSGANVLTF. CDR3 in DNA: TGTGCCAGCAGTTCCCTCTCTGGGGCCAACGTCCTGACTTTC. Full variable domain (outside the CDR3, taken from reference TRBV27 and TRBJ2-6): EAQVTQNPRYLITVTGKKLTVTCSQNMNHEYMSWYRQDPGLGLRQIYYSMNVEVTDKGDVPEGYKVSRKEKRNFPLILESPSPNQTSLYFCASSSLSGANVLTFGAGSRLTVL.

The gene calls are TRBV28 and TRBJ1-3; perhaps TRBD1 as D (5 bases). The V gene lost 8 bases and the J gene lost 1 base, with 15 bases spanning the gap. Per germline, CDR1 MDHEN and CDR2 SYDVKM. The CDR3 consists of 15 residues. The DNA for the CDR3 is TGTGCCAGCTTGGGGGGGGTGGCTTCTGGAAACACCATATATTTT. Its protein is CASLGGVASGNTIYF.

The chain is built from TRBV18 and TRBJ1-5; 7 bases line up with TRBD1. In germline, CDR1 is KGHSH, CDR2 LQKENI. J gave up 4 bases and V 1 base, and 4 bases lay outside the gene matches. This CDR3 is 15 amino acids long. In nucleotides, the CDR3 is TGTGCCAGCTCACCACGACAGGGTGAGAATCAGCCCCAGCATTTT. Protein product: CASSPRQGENQPQHF. The full variable domain, in which reference TRBV18 and TRBJ1-5 provide the parts outside the CDR3, is NAGVMQNPRHLVRRRGQEARLRCSPMKGHSHVYWYRQLPEEGLKFMVYLQKENIIDESGMPKERFSAEFPKEGPSILRIQQVVRGDSAAYFCASSPRQGENQPQHFGDGTRLSIL.

The chain joins TRBV7-8 to TRBJ1-3, with D perhaps TRBD1 (5 bases). The V gene's germline CDR1 is SGHVS and CDR2 FQNEAQ. The CDR3 loop spans 12 amino acids. V was shortened by 7 bases and J by 5 bases, with 9 bases between the two germline ends. The DNA for the CDR3 is TGTGCCAGCAACTCAGGGAGAAACACCATATATTTT. Its translation: CASNSGRNTIYF.

This clone has a single count. J is TRBJ1-5 and V is TRBV28, with D perhaps TRBD1 (6 bases). Germline V gene sequence: CDR1 MDHEN, CDR2 SYDVKM. Trimming left V 2 bases short and J 4 bases short, with 6 bases between. The CDR3 totals 13 residues. The CDR3 spells CASSLQGNQPQHF. The CDR3 DNA follows: TGTGCCAGCAGTTTACAGGGGAATCAGCCCCAGCATTTT.

This clone was recorded only once. The V and J genes are TRBV7-9 and TRBJ1-5; D is unclear. The CDR3 has 12 amino acids. CDR1 is SEHNR and CDR2 is FQNEAQ in the germline V gene (reference sequence). The ends were cut back, 5 bases at V and 7 bases at J, with 9 bases in the middle. The CDR3 DNA follows: TGTGCCAGCAGCCATATGGGGCAGCCCCAGCATTTT. It yields the protein CASSHMGQPQHF.

The chain is built from TRBV7-2 and TRBJ2-3; a possible D gene is TRBD2 (5 bases). This CDR3 is 14 amino acids long. The germline V and J ends were trimmed by 3 bases and 2 bases, with 9 bases remaining between them. Germline-derived CDR1 and CDR2 are SGHTA and FQGNSA. The CDR3: CASSFSDSTDTQYF. The CDR3 coding sequence is TGTGCCAGCAGCTTTTCGGACTCCACAGATACGCAGTATTTT.

This chain joins TRBV28 and TRBJ1-1; D remains unclear. In germline, CDR1 is MDHEN, CDR2 SYDVKM. V was cut by 6 bases and J by 3 bases, with 8 bases left in between. CDR3 length: 12 amino acids. CDR3 loop: CASRSLYTEAFF. Written as DNA, the CDR3 is TGTGCCAGCAGAAGTTTGTACACTGAAGCTTTCTTT.

This rearrangement joins TRBV6-5 to TRBJ2-1, with D tentatively TRBD2 (5 bases). Germline CDR1 MNHEY, CDR2 SVGAGI. The CDR3 totals 14 residues. Trimming took off 5 bases at V and 0 bases at J, with 8 bases between the two ends. Here the CDR3 reads CASSIASSYNEQFF. CDR3 coding DNA: TGTGCCAGCAGTATAGCGTCCTCCTACAATGAGCAGTTCTTC.

This clone was counted a few times. Germline is not matched at one junction end, which may reflect a read error. This sequence joins TRBV7-9 and TRBJ2-5; no reliable D call. CDR1 and CDR2 (germline): SEHNR, FQNEAQ (reference sequence). CDR3 length: 10 amino acids. CDR3 protein: CASSLRKADF. The CDR3 DNA reads TGTGCCAGCAGCTTAAGGAAGGCCGACTTC.

The chain recombines TRBV9 with TRBJ2-2; 7 bases align to TRBD2. V was pared by 4 bases and J by 1 base, with 7 bases of the junction left unmatched. Germline CDR1 reads SGDLS; CDR2 reads YYNGEE. The CDR3 has 16 amino acids. CDR3 loop: CASSPTGGLNTGELFF. The CDR3, as DNA: TGTGCCAGCAGCCCCACGGGAGGCTTGAACACCGGGGAGCTGTTTTTT.

With respect to this clone: Within the sample, other DNA sequences also encode this same CDR3. The rearrangement uses TRBV6-5 and TRBJ1-1, with D possibly matching TRBD1 (5 bases). V shed 5 bases and J shed 1 base, with 14 bases lying between them. This CDR3 region has 15 residues. Looked up from germline, CDR1 is MNHEY and CDR2 is SVGAGI. The CDR3 protein is CASSRTGAGNTEAFF. The CDR3 bases are TGTGCCAGCAGTAGAACCGGGGCGGGGAACACTGAAGCTTTCTTT.

V usage is TRBV19 and J usage is TRBJ2-3; D not certain. The germline CDR1 and CDR2 sequences are LNHDA and SQIVND (reference sequence). V shed 3 bases and J shed 2 bases, with 6 bases lying between them. There are 13 residues in the CDR3. This chain's CDR3 is CASSMTITDTQYF. Written as DNA, the CDR3 is TGTGCCAGTAGTATGACGATCACAGATACGCAGTATTTT.

This sequence joins TRBV20-1 and TRBJ1-3, with D uncertain. The CDR3 is made up of 11 amino acids. The V end lost 5 bases, the J end lost 4 bases, and 6 bases lay between the germline ends. Germline CDR1 and CDR2: DFQATT and SNEGSKA (reference sequence). The CDR3 coding sequence is TGCAGTGCTGGAACAGGAAACACCATATATTTT. Protein: CSAGTGNTIYF.

The chain combines TRBV5-6 with TRBJ1-4; TRBD1 is a possible D gene (6 bases). The germline V gene has CDR1 SGHDT and CDR2 YYEEEE. This CDR3 has 18 amino acids. V lost 0 bases, J lost 4 bases, and 19 bases lay in between. The CDR3 bases are TGTGCCAGCAGCTTGGCCCCTTTTAGGACAGACCATAATGAAAAACTGTTTTTT. Protein: CASSLAPFRTDHNEKLFF.

The chain links TRBV6-4 to TRBJ2-1, with D hard to call. This CDR3 has 14 amino acids. Germline assignment: CDR1 MRHNA and CDR2 SNTAGT. The V end lost 6 bases, the J end lost 9 bases, and 18 bases lay between the germline ends. In DNA, the CDR3 is TGTGCCAGCAGCGCAACTCCTGGGGTGGGTGAGCAGTTCTTC. Encoded protein: CASSATPGVGEQFF.

This clone was picked up a small number of times. The chain combines TRBV7-9 with TRBJ2-7; 8 nucleotides line up with TRBD1. The germline CDR1 and CDR2 sequences are SEHNR and FQNEAQ (reference sequence). The CDR3 length is 14 residues. Trimming took 5 bases from V and 4 from J; bases not matched to a gene: 7. The CDR3 reads CASSLGQGAYEQYF. The CDR3 nucleotides read TGTGCCAGCAGCCTAGGACAGGGAGCTTACGAGCAGTACTTC.

V usage is TRBV25-1 and J usage is TRBJ2-5, with D maybe TRBD2 (7 bases). The CDR3 consists of 13 residues. The ends were cut back, 4 bases at V and 7 bases at J, with 13 bases in the middle. Germline V gene data show CDR1 as MGHDK and CDR2 as SYGVNS. CDR3 in amino acids: CASSGGGLATQYF. The CDR3 DNA is TGTGCCAGCAGTGGGGGGGGGCTGGCGACCCAGTACTTC.

The chain is built from TRBV15 and TRBJ2-5; D is uncertain. The ends were cut back, 0 bases at V and 9 bases at J, with 14 bases in the middle. The CDR3 extends over 14 amino acids. Looked up from germline, CDR1 is LNHNV and CDR2 is YYDKDF (reference sequence). The DNA of the CDR3 is TGTGCCACCAGCAGAGATATCCAAGCTAGGGCCCAGTACTTC. It yields the protein CATSRDIQARAQYF.

This rearrangement joins TRBV28 to TRBJ2-1; D might be TRBD2 (6 bases). Between the trimmed V and J ends, which lost 6 bases and 7 bases, there was a span of 16 bases. From germline, CDR1 is MDHEN and CDR2 SYDVKM. This CDR3 is 14 amino acids long. DNA of the CDR3: TGTGCCAGCAGAAGTAGCGGAGAGGCGAATGAGCAGTTCTTC. This encodes CASRSSGEANEQFF.

The chain joins TRBV19 to TRBJ2-5; D may be TRBD1 (6 bases). Germline V CDR1 and CDR2: LNHDA, SQIVND (reference sequence). This CDR3 has 13 residues. Trimming pared 7 bases from V and 5 bases from J, leaving 14 bases between. Written as DNA, the CDR3 is TGTGCCAGTAAACGACAGGAATCGGAGACCCAGTACTTC. Amino acid sequence: CASKRQESETQYF.

V and J are TRBV12-3 or TRBV12-4 and TRBJ1-3; D gene ambiguous. The CDR3 is made up of 12 amino acids. Trimming removed 5 bases at V and 8 bases at J, with 10 bases between. CDR3 DNA sequence: TGTGCCAGCAGTCCGCGGATCTACACCATATATTTT. Protein: CASSPRIYTIYF.

This chain links TRBV7-9 with TRBJ1-5; D remains ambiguous. CDR3 size: 14 residues. V was cut by 4 bases and J by 0 bases, with 7 bases left in between. Germline CDR1 SEHNR, CDR2 FQNEAQ (reference sequence). The CDR3 nucleotides are TGTGCCAGCAGCTATGCTTATAGCAATCAGCCCCAGCATTTT. This gives the protein CASSYAYSNQPQHF.

This clone is a singleton in its sample. The rearrangement joins TRBV7-9 to TRBJ1-4; TRBD1 is a possible D gene (6 bases). Germline V gene sequence: CDR1 SEHNR, CDR2 FQNEAQ (reference sequence). The CDR3 has 15 residues. The V and J ends lost 5 bases and 2 bases respectively, with 12 bases between them. This chain's CDR3 is CASSITGFTNEKLFF. The CDR3 bases are TGTGCCAGCAGCATTACAGGGTTCACTAATGAAAAACTGTTTTTT. The variable domain in full, with the rest retrieved from reference TRBV7-9 and TRBJ1-4, is DTGVSQNPRHKITKRGQNVTFRCDPISEHNRLYWYRQTLGQGPEFLTYFQNEAQLEKSRLLSDRFSAERPKGSFSTLEIQRTEQGDSAMYLCASSITGFTNEKLFFGSGTQLSVL.